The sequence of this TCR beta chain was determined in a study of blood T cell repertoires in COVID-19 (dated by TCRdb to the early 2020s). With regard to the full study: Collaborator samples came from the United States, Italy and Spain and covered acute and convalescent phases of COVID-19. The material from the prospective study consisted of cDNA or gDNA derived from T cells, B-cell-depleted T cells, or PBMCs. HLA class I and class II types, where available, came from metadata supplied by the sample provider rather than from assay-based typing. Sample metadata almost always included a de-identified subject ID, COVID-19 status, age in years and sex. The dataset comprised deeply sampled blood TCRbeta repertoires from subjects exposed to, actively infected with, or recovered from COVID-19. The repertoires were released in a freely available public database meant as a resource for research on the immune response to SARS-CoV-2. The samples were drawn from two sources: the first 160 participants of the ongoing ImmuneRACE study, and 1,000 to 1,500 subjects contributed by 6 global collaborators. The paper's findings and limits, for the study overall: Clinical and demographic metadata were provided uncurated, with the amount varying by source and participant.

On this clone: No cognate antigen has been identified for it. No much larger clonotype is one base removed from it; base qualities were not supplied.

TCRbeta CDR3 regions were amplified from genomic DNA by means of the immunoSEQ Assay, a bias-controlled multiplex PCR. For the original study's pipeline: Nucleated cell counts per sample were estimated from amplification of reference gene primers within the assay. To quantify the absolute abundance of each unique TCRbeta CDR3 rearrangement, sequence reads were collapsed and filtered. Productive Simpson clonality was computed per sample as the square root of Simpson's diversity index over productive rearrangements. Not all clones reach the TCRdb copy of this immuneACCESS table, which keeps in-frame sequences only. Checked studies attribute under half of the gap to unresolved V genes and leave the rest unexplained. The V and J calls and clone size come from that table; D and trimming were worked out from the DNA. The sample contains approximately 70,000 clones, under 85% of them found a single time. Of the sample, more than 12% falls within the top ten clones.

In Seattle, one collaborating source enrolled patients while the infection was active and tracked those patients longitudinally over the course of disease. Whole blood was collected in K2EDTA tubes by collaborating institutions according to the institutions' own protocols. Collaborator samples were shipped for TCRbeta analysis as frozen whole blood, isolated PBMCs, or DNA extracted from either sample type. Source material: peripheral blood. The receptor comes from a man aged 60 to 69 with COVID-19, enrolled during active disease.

The DNA reads as follows: TGCAGCACAGAGGGTAGCGGGGCAGACAATGAGCAGTTCTTC. Its amino acids are CSTEGSGADNEQFF. The chain links TRBV29-1 with TRBJ2-1; TRBD2 lines up with 8 middle nucleotides. The CDR1 and CDR2 encoded by the germline V gene are SQVTM and ANQGSEA. Trimming leaves V shorter by 8 bases and J shorter by 5 bases, with the junction holding 11 bases beyond the gene matches. The CDR3 holds 14 amino acids from the cysteine to the phenylalanine. Of the read, only the CDR3 DNA is kept; its 42 bases are in frame from base 1.